This T cell receptor beta chain stems from a study of T-cell memory formation after mild COVID-19. Study as a whole: The TCR clusters were mostly specific to one donor. Study-level findings and limits: Contracting CD4+ clones were located mainly in CM and EM, and CD8+ clones in EMRA. Cross-reactive memory apparently joined, as some responding clones appeared in pre-infection memory.

TCRdb re-analysed the 5' RACE reads in MiXCR, keeping a single row per CDR3 protein. Of around 340,000 distinct CDR3 sequences detected, roughly 15% appear once; the ten largest clones hold about 24%. In the case of this clonotype: Its antigen is as yet unknown.

Germline V gene data show CDR1 as MNHEY and CDR2 as SVGEGT. V was clipped by 4 bases and J by 5 bases; unmatched bases: 6. CDR3 length equals 15 residues. The sequence was collected from a young man who had mild COVID-19 (a few samples of this study predate the infection). Cell type and time point are not known. The genes are TRBV6-2 or TRBV6-3 and TRBJ2-3; 10 bases map to TRBD2. Sample: PBMCs or a T cell subset sorted from them (not recorded which). Here the CDR3 DNA reads TGTGCCAGCAGTTCTCCAGGACTAGCGGAAGATACGCAGTATTTT. This codes for CASSSPGLAEDTQYF.